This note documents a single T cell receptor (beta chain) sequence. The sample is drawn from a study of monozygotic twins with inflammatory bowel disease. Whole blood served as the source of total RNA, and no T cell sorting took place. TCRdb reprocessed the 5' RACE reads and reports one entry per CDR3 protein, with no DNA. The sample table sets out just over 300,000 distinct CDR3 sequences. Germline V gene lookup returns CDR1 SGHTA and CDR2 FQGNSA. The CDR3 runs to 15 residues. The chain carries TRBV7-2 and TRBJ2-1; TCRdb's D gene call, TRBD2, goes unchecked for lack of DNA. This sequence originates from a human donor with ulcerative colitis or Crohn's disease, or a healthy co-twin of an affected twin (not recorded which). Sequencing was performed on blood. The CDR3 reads CASSLAREILGEQFF.